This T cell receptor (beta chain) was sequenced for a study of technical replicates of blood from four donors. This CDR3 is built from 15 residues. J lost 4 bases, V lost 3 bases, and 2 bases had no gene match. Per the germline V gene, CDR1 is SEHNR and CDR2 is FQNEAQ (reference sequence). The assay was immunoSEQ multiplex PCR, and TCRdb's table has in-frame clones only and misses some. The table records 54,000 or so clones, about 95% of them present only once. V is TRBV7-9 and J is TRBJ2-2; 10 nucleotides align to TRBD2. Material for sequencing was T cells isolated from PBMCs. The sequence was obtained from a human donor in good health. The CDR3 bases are TGTGCCAGCAGCTTTAAGCGGGAGGGCACCGGGGAGCTGTTTTTT. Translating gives CASSFKREGTGELFF. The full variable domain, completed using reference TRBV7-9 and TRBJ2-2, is DTGVSQNPRHKITKRGQNVTFRCDPISEHNRLYWYRQTLGQGPEFLTYFQNEAQLEKSRLLSDRFSAERPKGSFSTLEIQRTEQGDSAMYLCASSFKREGTGELFFGEGSRLTVL.